The present TCR beta chain was sequenced within a study of early T cells in non-severe SARS-CoV-2 infection (dated by TCRdb to the early 2020s). With regard to the full study: Bulk RNA from unsorted whole blood was used for TCR sequencing, so alpha and beta chains could not be paired.

The table lists this clonotype with many counts. No cognate antigen has been identified for it. No base qualities exist here, and no much larger clone lies one base off it. The research as a whole found: Matching against VDJdb was skewed toward anti-spike CD8 responses, likely underestimated virus-specific expansions, and missed private and CD4 specificities.

Via the germline V gene (reference sequence), CDR1 is GTSNPN and CDR2 SVGIG. Including cysteine and phenylalanine, the CDR3 has 15 amino acids. Just CDR3 DNA is preserved here, 45 bases in frame from base 1. V lost 2 bases and J lost 6 bases; the stretch between them is 17 bases long. Library preparation employed 5' RACE. The run used a NextSeq 500. In the TCR library protocol, unique molecular identifiers were attached to individual cDNA molecules to correct for PCR bias and sequencing error. Both TCR alpha and beta chains were sequenced, and tight co-correlation was observed between alpha and beta sequence abundances in each sample. The paper's processing steps were these. Decombinator V4 was used to annotate TCR sequences for V gene, J gene and CDR3. TCRs were defined as expanded if a significant change between any two time points was detected under a Poisson model with p below 0.0001. TCR abundances were normalised to the total number of TCRs sequenced per sample and were expressed as counts per million. MAIT TCRs were defined by TRAV1-2 paired with TRAJ12, TRAJ20 or TRAJ33, and iNKT TCRs by TRAV10 paired with TRAJ18. VDJdb, accessed 1 November 2021, was searched for CMV, EBV and SARS-CoV-2 annotated TCRs, with TCRs annotated for multiple antigens excluded. Through fastp at Q25 and MiXCR, TCRdb rebuilt clones from the public reads, retaining in-frame beta chains. Each record represents a unique CDR3 protein, reported with the most common genes and DNA among its rows. TCRdb's processing, not the authors' own work, is the source of the V and J calls. The sample table holds roughly 34,000 distinct CDR3 sequences, of which roughly 4.5% were seen once. The ten most abundant clones make up 7% to 9% of the sample.

This was a case-control study nested in a cohort of healthcare workers in London, UK, who had nasopharyngeal swab PCR tests and blood samples taken every week. Healthcare workers were enrolled in the week of the UK lockdown, from 23 to 31 March 2020, and were followed every week for up to about 16 weeks. The TCR originated in an adult who was a healthcare worker with PCR-confirmed SARS-CoV-2 infection or an uninfected control (not recorded which). The sequencing input was whole blood. The V and J genes are TRBV30 and TRBJ1-5, with a tentative D gene TRBD1 over 5 matching bases. The nucleotide sequence is given as TGTGCCTGGAGTAGCGGGGACTCCCCTCTTCAGCCCCAGCATTTT. Translated, this is CAWSSGDSPLQPQHF.